This entry describes one T cell receptor (beta chain). Using immunoSEQ multiplex PCR, the repertoire was profiled, and TCRdb retains in-frame clones only, with some absent. Here the sample spans some 130,000 clones, approximately 91% being singletons. These data originate in a study of T cell responses to AZD1222 COVID-19 vaccine. The CDR3 totals 13 residues. Germline-derived CDR1 and CDR2 are SGHNT and YENEEA. Trimming took 5 bases from V and 2 from J, leaving 7 bases between them. V and J are TRBV11-3 and TRBJ2-1, with D perhaps TRBD1 (5 bases). The sequence was obtained from an adult who received the AZD1222 COVID-19 vaccine. This specimen consisted of peripheral blood, obtained 28 days after the second AZD1222 dose. The CDR3 DNA follows: TGTGCCAGCAGCCTGACAGCCTACAATGAGCAGTTCTTC. As protein: CASSLTAYNEQFF. Looking up the rest from reference TRBV11-3 and TRBJ2-1 gives the full variable domain: EAGVVQSPRYKIIEKKQPVAFWCNPISGHNTLYWYLQNLGQGPELLIRYENEEAVDDSQLPKDRFSAERLKGVDSTLKIQPAELGDSAVYLCASSLTAYNEQFFGPGTRLTVL.